This TCR beta chain emerged from a study of blood T cell repertoires in COVID-19. Overall study: Nucleic acid was either cDNA or gDNA, and it came from T cells, B-cell-depleted T cells, or PBMCs.

V lost 10 bases, J lost 2 bases, and 11 bases stayed unmatched. The CDR3 runs to 14 residues. Germline lookup yields CDR1 SEHNR and CDR2 FQNEAQ (reference sequence). This clone showed up just once. Produced via immunoSEQ multiplex PCR; TCRdb's table is partial and in-frame only. The sample holds about 69,000 clones; over 70% are singletons and the top ten take more than 15%. The clonotype originates from a man aged 55 to 69 with acute or convalescent COVID-19. The genes are TRBV7-9 and TRBJ2-7; 7 bases are shared with TRBD1. The sample consisted of peripheral blood. This CDR3 is CATQQPGQTYEQYF. CDR3 DNA: TGTGCCACCCAACAACCGGGACAGACCTACGAGCAGTACTTC.